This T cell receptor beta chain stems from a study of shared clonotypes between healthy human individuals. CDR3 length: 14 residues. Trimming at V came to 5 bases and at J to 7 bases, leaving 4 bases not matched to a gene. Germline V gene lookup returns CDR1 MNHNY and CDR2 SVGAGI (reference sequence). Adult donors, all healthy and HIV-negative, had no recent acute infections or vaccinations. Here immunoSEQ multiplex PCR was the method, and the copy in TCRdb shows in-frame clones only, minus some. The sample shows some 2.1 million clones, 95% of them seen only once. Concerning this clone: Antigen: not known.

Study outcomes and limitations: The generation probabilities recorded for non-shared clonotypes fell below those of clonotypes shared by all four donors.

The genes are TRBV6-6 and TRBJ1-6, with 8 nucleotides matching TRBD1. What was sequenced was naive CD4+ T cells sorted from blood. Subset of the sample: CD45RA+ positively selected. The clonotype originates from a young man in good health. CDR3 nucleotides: TGTGCCAGCAGTCGACAGGGGTTAAATTCACCCCTCCACTTT. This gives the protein CASSRQGLNSPLHF.